This record concerns one T cell receptor beta chain sequence. Its antigen target is currently unknown. It has no much larger one-base neighbor in the sample; base qualities were not kept. This sample is drawn from a study of radiotherapy plus CTLA-4 blockade in lung cancer listed by TCRdb under 2018. Regarding the research as a whole: Objective responses occurred in 18% of enrolled patients, and about 33% achieved disease control. Broad study findings and their caveats: Increased serum interferon-beta after radiation, together with early dynamic changes in blood T cell clones, were reported to be the strongest predictors of response. After treatment with radiotherapy and ipilimumab, TCR clones that originated in tumors expanded in peripheral blood.

Libraries were constructed by the immunoSEQ multiplex PCR assay. TCRdb limited this immuneACCESS table to in-frame rearrangements with V and J called. A share of clones is missing; checked studies link under half to unresolved V genes, and the rest is unexplained. For this sample the table gives 90,000 to 100,000 clones, of which about four fifths were detected only once. About 3% of the sample goes to the ten largest clones. Focal radiation therapy combined with CTLA-4 blockade (ipilimumab) was tested in patients with chemo-refractory metastatic non-small-cell lung cancer. Including cysteine and phenylalanine, the CDR3 has 14 amino acids. Here the CDR3 DNA is all that survives: 42 bases in frame from base 1. CDR1 and CDR2 (SGHAT, FQNNGV) derive from the germline V gene. The V end loses 5 bases and the J end loses 5 bases, and a stretch of 15 bases separates them.

This sequence uses TRBV11-2 and TRBJ2-5; tentative D gene TRBD1, with 6 bases matching. Specimen: peripheral blood, collected from a patient treated with radiotherapy plus ipilimumab. This sequence was found in a human donor with non-small cell lung cancer who had a partial response to radiotherapy plus ipilimumab. Some clones in this sample may be carry-over from other donors' samples. In nucleotide form, the sequence is TGTGCCAGCAGCCTCGGGACAATCCAGGAGACCCAGTACTTC. The resulting protein is CASSLGTIQETQYF.